Below, 31 T cell receptor beta chains from the same sample are listed, as sequenced in a study of blood T cells in healthy people across ages. Combining a sample-barcoded 5' primer with a J-beta primer mix, a second PCR ran for roughly 7 to 11 cycles. TCRdb ran MiXCR on the 5' RACE reads and lists one entry per CDR3 protein. Of about 800,000 distinct CDR3 sequences listed, around a quarter were seen once; the top ten hold approximately 3.7%. These same records also appear under a second study, on T cells of mothers and their children.

The sequenced sample consisted of blood. Every receptor here comes from a boy aged 5-17 years in good health.

This clonotype was seen only a few times. The chain's CDR3 is CSARDFRRESTGELFF. For the CDR3, the DNA is TGCAGTGCTAGAGATTTCAGGAGGGAGTCCACCGGGGAGCTGTTTTTT. The V call is TRBV20-1, the J call TRBJ2-2, with a tentative D call TRBD2 (6 bases). CDR3 size: 16 residues. Trimming removed 0 bases from V and 4 bases from J, with 15 bases in between. Looked up from germline, CDR1 is DFQATT and CDR2 is SNEGSKA (reference sequence).

The rearrangement links TRBV2 to TRBJ2-2; the D is unclear. Germline V gene data show CDR1 as SNHLY and CDR2 as FYNNEI. This CDR3 has 13 amino acids. V lost 3 bases and J lost 4, with 6 bases in between. The CDR3 DNA is TGTGCCAGCAGTGAGAGTGGCACCGGGGAGCTGTTTTTT. Amino acids: CASSESGTGELFF.

This clonotype came up a few times. The V gene is TRBV7-9, the J gene TRBJ2-5; 8 positions match TRBD2. Germline CDR1 reads SEHNR; CDR2 reads FQNEAQ (reference sequence). This CDR3 comprises 12 residues. Germline trimming cut 5 bases from V and 11 bases from J; bases unmatched to any gene: 7. CDR3 sequence: CASSPGGAEQYF. The CDR3 DNA sequence: TGTGCCAGCAGCCCGGGGGGGGCTGAGCAGTACTTC.

V and J are TRBV3-1 and TRBJ1-1; D might be TRBD1 (6 bases). CDR1 LGHDT and CDR2 YNNKEL come from the germline V gene (reference sequence). The CDR3 is 14 amino acids. V dropped 0 bases and J dropped 8 bases, with 13 bases sitting between them. This CDR3 reads CASSQEEGGEEAFF. CDR3 bases: TGTGCCAGCAGCCAAGAGGAAGGGGGGGAAGAAGCTTTCTTT.

The chain carries TRBV18 and TRBJ2-7; D gene unclear. This CDR3 comprises 14 residues. CDR1 and CDR2 (germline): KGHSH, LQKENI. Trimming cost V 4 bases and J 2 bases, with 12 bases left between them. CDR3 DNA sequence: TGTGCCAGCTCACTTAATCAGATAACCTACGAGCAGTACTTC. This codes for CASSLNQITYEQYF.

The chain has TRBV6-4 and TRBJ2-3; D assignment may be TRBD1 or TRBD2 (5 bases each). V lost 2 bases and J 2 bases, leaving 14 bases between the germline ends. CDR3 length equals 16 residues. Germline CDR1 and CDR2: MRHNA and SNTAGT. The CDR3 sequence: CASSDLRDQLTDTQYF. The CDR3 DNA sequence: TGTGCCAGCAGTGACCTCCGGGACCAACTCACAGATACGCAGTATTTT.

The V call is TRBV20-1, the J call TRBJ2-3, with D perhaps TRBD1 or TRBD2 (6 bases each). This CDR3 has 14 residues. CDR1 is DFQATT and CDR2 is SNEGSKA in the germline V gene (reference sequence). The V end was cut by 3 bases, the J end by 3 bases, with 13 bases between. CDR3: CSARKRGVTDTQYF. The CDR3 DNA is TGCAGTGCTAGGAAAAGGGGGGTTACAGATACGCAGTATTTT.

This clonotype was counted only a few times. The CDR3 protein is CSGTSKSTGELFF. CDR3 bases: TGCAGCGGGACTAGTAAAAGCACCGGGGAGCTGTTTTTT. The gene calls are TRBV29-1 and TRBJ2-2; 7 nucleotides agree with TRBD2. This CDR3 is 13 amino acids long. Trimming cost V 7 bases and J 4 bases; bases outside gene matches: 6. CDR1 SQVTM and CDR2 ANQGSEA come from the germline V gene.

The table lists this clonotype with a few counts. The gene calls are TRBV6-4 and TRBJ1-2, with 8 bases identical to TRBD1. The germline CDR1 and CDR2 sequences are MRHNA and SNTAGT. V lost 2 bases, J lost 4 bases, and 0 bases stayed unmatched. The CDR3 has 13 amino acids. CDR3 DNA: TGTGCCAGCAGTGACACAGGGGGCTATGGCTACACCTTC. Amino acid sequence: CASSDTGGYGYTF.

CDR3 sequence reads: CASSLSADRTEAFF. Here the CDR3 DNA reads TGTGCCAGCAGTTTATCCGCCGACAGGACCGAAGCTTTCTTT. The chain couples TRBV27 to TRBJ1-1; weak D call: TRBD1 (6 bases). V was pared by 0 bases and J by 8 bases, with 13 bases between. Germline CDR1 reads MNHEY; CDR2 reads SMNVEV (reference sequence). This CDR3 has 14 residues.

The chain couples TRBV6-2 or TRBV6-3 to TRBJ2-1; the D gene is possibly TRBD1 (5 bases). Trimming pared 0 bases from V and 0 bases from J, leaving 9 bases between. CDR1 MNHEY and CDR2 SVGEGT come from the germline V gene. The CDR3 is made up of 16 amino acids. In DNA form, the CDR3 reads TGTGCCAGCAGTTACTCGGACACAAGCTCCTACAATGAGCAGTTCTTC. Residues: CASSYSDTSSYNEQFF.

This clonotype was found a few times. The chain carries TRBV29-1 and TRBJ2-2; 7 bases match TRBD1. The V segment lost 2 bases and the J segment 7 bases; nucleotides outside the gene matches: 1. The CDR3 loop spans 12 amino acids. Germline CDR1 is SQVTM and CDR2 is ANQGSEA. CDR3 in DNA: TGCAGCGTTGAACAGGGGGACGGGGAGCTGTTTTTT. Protein product: CSVEQGDGELFF.

V is TRBV9 and J is TRBJ2-5; D is ambiguous. Germline V gene lookup returns CDR1 SGDLS and CDR2 YYNGEE. V was shortened by 7 bases and J by 3 bases, with 7 bases between the two germline ends. This CDR3 comprises 11 residues. CDR3: CASRGKETQYF. The CDR3 region has the DNA TGTGCCAGCCGTGGCAAAGAGACCCAGTACTTC.

The chain employs TRBV24-1 and TRBJ2-2, with TRBD2 as a possible D gene (5 bases). The V gene's germline CDR1 is KGHDR and CDR2 SFDVKD. The CDR3 has 16 residues. The V gene lost 0 bases and the J gene lost 3 bases, with 10 bases spanning the gap. The CDR3 DNA reads as TGTGCCACCAGTGATTTGCGGGGAACCGACACCGGGGAGCTGTTTTTT. Its translation: CATSDLRGTDTGELFF.

This chain uses TRBV15 with TRBJ1-2; tentatively, D is TRBD1 (6 bases). The CDR3 extends over 13 amino acids. Germline CDR1 and CDR2: LNHNV and YYDKDF (reference sequence). Trimming took 6 bases from V and 8 from J, leaving 16 bases between them. CDR3 DNA: TGTGCCACCAGTGGACTCGGGGGCGGGGGCTACACCTTC. Its translation is CATSGLGGGGYTF. Full variable domain (remainder filled in from reference TRBV15 and TRBJ1-2): DAMVIQNPRYQVTQFGKPVTLSCSQTLNHNVMYWYQQKSSQAPKLLFHYYDKDFNNEADTPDNFQSRRPNTSFCFLDIRSPGLGDTAMYLCATSGLGGGGYTFGSGTRLTVV.

This clonotype was picked up a small number of times. The chain carries TRBV28 and TRBJ2-7; D unclear. V gave up 7 bases and J gave up 3 bases, with 16 bases separating them. The CDR3 covers 14 residues. Germline V gene lookup returns CDR1 MDHEN and CDR2 SYDVKM. The CDR3 DNA is TGTGCCAGCACCCAACCCTCGGGCGGCTACGAGCAGTACTTC. Encoded protein: CASTQPSGGYEQYF.

The chain recombines TRBV5-1 with TRBJ2-5; the D gene is possibly TRBD2 (6 bases). From germline, CDR1 is SGHRS and CDR2 YFSETQ. The CDR3 loop spans 15 amino acids. V dropped 2 bases and J dropped 5 bases, with 16 bases sitting between them. The CDR3 nucleotides are TGCGCCAGCAGCTTTCGGCCCGGGAGTGCGGAGACCCAGTACTTC. Translating gives CASSFRPGSAETQYF.

The chain links TRBV30 to TRBJ2-3, with 9 bases aligning to TRBD1. Per the germline V gene, CDR1 is GTSNPN and CDR2 is SVGIG (reference sequence). With 1 base clipped from V and 6 bases from J, the junction kept 5 bases outside the gene matches. The CDR3 totals 14 residues. CDR3 amino acids: CAWSGDRGVDTQYF. For the CDR3, the DNA is TGTGCCTGGAGTGGTGACAGGGGGGTGGATACGCAGTATTTT.

Here the CDR3 DNA reads TGTGCCACCAGTGATTCGGGCGGAGACAATCAGCCCCAGCATTTT. Amino acids: CATSDSGGDNQPQHF. The genes are TRBV24-1 and TRBJ1-5, with D unclear. CDR3 size: 15 residues. Germline CDR1 KGHDR, CDR2 SFDVKD. Between the trimmed V and J ends, which lost 2 bases and 3 bases, there was a span of 10 bases.

The chain combines TRBV4-3 with TRBJ1-1; D is ambiguous. Germline V gene sequence: CDR1 LGHNA, CDR2 YSLEER. With 0 bases removed from V and 11 bases from J, the gap between germline ends came to 13 bases. This CDR3 has 13 residues. The CDR3 sequence: CASSQDVGSDAFF. CDR3 DNA sequence: TGCGCCAGCAGCCAAGATGTGGGGAGCGACGCTTTCTTT.

V and J are TRBV3-1 and TRBJ2-5; D is unresolved. The DNA end is a closer match to TRBJ2-7, so the J assignment may be wrong. CDR1 LGHDT and CDR2 YNNKEL come from the germline V gene (reference sequence). The CDR3 covers 12 residues. CDR3 DNA sequence: TGTGCCAGCAGCCACCTAGGTTACGAGCAGTACTTC. The encoded protein is CASSHLGYEQYF.

CDR3 sequence: CSVEDPRVFEETQYF. Here the CDR3 DNA reads TGCAGCGTTGAAGACCCTCGGGTGTTCGAGGAGACCCAGTACTTC. The chain recombines TRBV29-1 with TRBJ2-5; D is ambiguous. Germline values: CDR1 SQVTM, CDR2 ANQGSEA. Trimming cost V 0 bases and J 5 bases, with 16 bases left between them. The CDR3 totals 15 residues.

The chain is built from TRBV7-2 and TRBJ1-6; D might be TRBD1 (5 bases). The CDR3 is made up of 14 amino acids. Deletions cut 4 bases from V and 7 bases from J, with 11 bases between. Per the germline V gene, CDR1 is SGHTA and CDR2 is FQGNSA. The CDR3, as DNA: TGTGCCAGCAGCTCCCAGGGAGTAAATTCACCCCTCCACTTT. This gives the protein CASSSQGVNSPLHF.

This sequence joins TRBV6-1 and TRBJ2-1; tentatively, D is TRBD2 (6 bases). V dropped 7 bases and J dropped 2 bases, with 18 bases sitting between them. Germline assignment: CDR1 MNHNS and CDR2 SASEGT. The CDR3 is 16 residues long. The CDR3 here is CASILAGTAAYNEQFF. As DNA, the CDR3 is TGTGCCAGCATATTAGCCGGGACTGCCGCCTACAATGAGCAGTTCTTC.

This clonotype has only a few counts. This chain joins TRBV7-3 and TRBJ1-6; 7 positions agree with TRBD1. V lost 5 bases, J lost 9 bases, and 10 bases stayed unmatched. The CDR3 runs to 15 residues. CDR1 and CDR2 (germline): SGHTA, FQGTGA. CDR3 protein: CASSRIAGQSSPLHF. The CDR3 DNA sequence: TGTGCCAGCAGCCGAATAGCGGGACAGTCTTCACCCCTCCACTTT.

The chain is built from TRBV13 and TRBJ2-5, with D maybe TRBD2 (5 bases). The CDR3 is made up of 15 amino acids. Deletions cut 0 bases from V and 1 base from J, with 9 bases between. The V gene's germline CDR1 is PRHDT and CDR2 FYEKMQ (reference sequence). For the CDR3, the DNA is TGTGCCAGCAGCTTAGGGGAGGCGGTCCAAGAGACCCAGTACTTC. Translated: CASSLGEAVQETQYF.

The chain couples TRBV6-5 to TRBJ2-5; weak D call: TRBD1 (6 bases). The J call may be mistaken, given a closer DNA end match to TRBJ2-7. The CDR3 loop spans 15 amino acids. Germline V gene data show CDR1 as MNHEY and CDR2 as SVGAGI. CDR3 in amino acids: CASSYEDRGGYEQYF. The DNA for the CDR3 is TGTGCCAGCAGTTACGAGGACAGAGGAGGCTACGAGCAGTACTTC.

CDR3 region: CASSLMVLEQYF. The CDR3 DNA reads as TGTGCCAGCAGTTTAATGGTTCTCGAGCAGTACTTC. The V call is TRBV28, the J call TRBJ2-7; D gene unclear. CDR3 length: 12 residues. CDR1 and CDR2 (germline): MDHEN, SYDVKM. The V gene lost 2 bases and the J gene lost 6 bases, with 8 bases spanning the gap.

There are a few counts of this clonotype. The gene calls are TRBV28 and TRBJ1-4; 11 nucleotides agree with TRBD1. The junction had 8 bases not matched to a gene; V was cut back by 5 bases and J by 9 bases. CDR1 and CDR2 from the germline V gene are MDHEN and SYDVKM. The CDR3 covers 15 residues. As DNA, the CDR3 is TGTGCCAGCAGTCCGTCGGGACAGGGGGAGAAAAAACTGTTTTTT. Translating it yields CASSPSGQGEKKLFF.

V usage is TRBV12-3 or TRBV12-4 and J usage is TRBJ2-4, with TRBD1 matching over 7 bases. V shed 4 bases and J 10 bases; nucleotides not matched to a gene: 10. This CDR3 spans 14 amino acids. CDR3 coding DNA: TGTGCCAGCAGTTACCGACAGGGCGACACTATTCAGTACTTC. Translating it yields CASSYRQGDTIQYF.

The count of this clonotype is one. V and J are TRBV9 and TRBJ2-5; 11 bases map to TRBD2. In germline, CDR1 is SGDLS, CDR2 YYNGEE. J was trimmed by 3 bases and V by 3 bases; bases with no gene match: 4. The CDR3 sequence is 15 residues long. CDR3 loop: CASSAGTSGKETQYF. The CDR3 nucleotides read TGTGCCAGCAGCGCAGGGACTAGCGGCAAAGAGACCCAGTACTTC.